This is a list of T cell receptor beta chains from one sample in a study of blood T cells in healthy people across ages. TCRdb re-called the 5' RACE reads through MiXCR, storing one row per CDR3 protein. This table has hundreds of thousands of distinct CDR3 sequences, about 53% appearing once. What was sequenced was blood. The receptors come from a man aged 55 to 69 in good health. Both conserved end residues are trimmed from each CDR3. A D gene is named only where the DNA matches it firmly.

. | TRBV11-2 | ASSPQGSRSSYNSPLH
. | TRBV5-1 | ASSLIGLAGAMNTEAF
TRBD2 | TRBV25-1 | ASSDPGGSETQY
TRBD1 | TRBV25-1 | ASSGRTGGETQY
TRBD2 | TRBV11-2 | ASSLDRLAADTQY
TRBD2 | TRBV2 | ASSELAGASQETQY
. | TRBV19 | ASSISRARSEQY
TRBD2 | TRBV11-2 | ASSPSGTSNEQF
. | TRBV9 | ASNPTGTVYGYT
TRBD2 | TRBV12-3/TRBV12-4 | ASSPGLAALAKNIQY
. | TRBV7-8 | ASSLVLGATTGELF